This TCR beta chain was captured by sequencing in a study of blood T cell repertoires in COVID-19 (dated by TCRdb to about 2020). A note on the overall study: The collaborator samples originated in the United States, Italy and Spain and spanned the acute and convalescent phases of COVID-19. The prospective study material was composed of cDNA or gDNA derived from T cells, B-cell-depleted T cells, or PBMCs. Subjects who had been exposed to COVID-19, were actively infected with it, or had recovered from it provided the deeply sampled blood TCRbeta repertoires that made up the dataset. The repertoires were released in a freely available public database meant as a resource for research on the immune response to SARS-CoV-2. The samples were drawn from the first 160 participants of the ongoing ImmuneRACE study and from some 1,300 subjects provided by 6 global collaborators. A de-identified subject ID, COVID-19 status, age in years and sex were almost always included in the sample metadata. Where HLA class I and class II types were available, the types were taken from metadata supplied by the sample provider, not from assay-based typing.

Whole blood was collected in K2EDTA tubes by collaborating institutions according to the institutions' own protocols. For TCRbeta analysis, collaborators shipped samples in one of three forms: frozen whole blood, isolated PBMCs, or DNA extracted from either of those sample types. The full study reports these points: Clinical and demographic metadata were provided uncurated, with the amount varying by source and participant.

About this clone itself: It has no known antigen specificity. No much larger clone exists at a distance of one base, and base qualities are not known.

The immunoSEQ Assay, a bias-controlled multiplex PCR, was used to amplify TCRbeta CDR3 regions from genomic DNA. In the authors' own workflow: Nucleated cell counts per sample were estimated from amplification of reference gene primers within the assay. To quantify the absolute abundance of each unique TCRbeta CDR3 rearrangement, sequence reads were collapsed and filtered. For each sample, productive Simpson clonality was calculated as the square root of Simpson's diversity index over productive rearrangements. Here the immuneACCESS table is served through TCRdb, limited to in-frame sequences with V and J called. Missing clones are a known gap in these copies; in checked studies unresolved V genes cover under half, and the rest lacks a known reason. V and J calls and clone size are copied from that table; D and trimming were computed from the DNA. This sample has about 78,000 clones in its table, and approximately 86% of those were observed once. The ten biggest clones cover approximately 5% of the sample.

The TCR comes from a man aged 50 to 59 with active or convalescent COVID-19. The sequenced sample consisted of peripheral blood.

The DNA sequence is TGTGCCAGCAGTTTAGCGGGGCTTGAAGCTTTCTTT. Translated, this is CASSLAGLEAFF. The chain joins TRBV12-3 or TRBV12-4 to TRBJ1-1, and possibly TRBD1, on 5 matching bases. V was cut back by 0 bases and J by 7 bases, leaving a gap of 6 bases between them. The CDR3 sequence holds 12 residues, the cysteine and phenylalanine included. CDR3 DNA only is kept here, 36 bases in frame from base 1.